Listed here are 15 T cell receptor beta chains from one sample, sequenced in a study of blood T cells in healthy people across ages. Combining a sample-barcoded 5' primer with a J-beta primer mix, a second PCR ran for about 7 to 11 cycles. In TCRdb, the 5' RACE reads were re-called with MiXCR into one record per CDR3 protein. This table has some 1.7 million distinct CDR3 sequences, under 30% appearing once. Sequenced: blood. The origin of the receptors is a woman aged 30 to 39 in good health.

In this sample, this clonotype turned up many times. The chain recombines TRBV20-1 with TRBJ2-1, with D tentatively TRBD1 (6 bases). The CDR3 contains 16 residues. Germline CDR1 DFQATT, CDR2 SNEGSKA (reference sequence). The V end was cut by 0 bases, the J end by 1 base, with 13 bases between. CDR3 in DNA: TGCAGTGCTAGAGATTACAGGGATGGATCCTACAATGAGCAGTTCTTC. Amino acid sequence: CSARDYRDGSYNEQFF.

CDR3 in amino acids: CASSFSGSPYEQYF. The CDR3 nucleotides read TGTGCCAGCAGCTTTTCCGGGAGCCCCTACGAGCAGTACTTC. The chain has TRBV7-9 and TRBJ2-7; weak D call: TRBD2 (6 bases). V was shortened by 3 bases and J by 2 bases, with 11 bases between the two germline ends. Germline V CDR1 and CDR2: SEHNR, FQNEAQ (reference sequence). This CDR3 spans 14 amino acids.

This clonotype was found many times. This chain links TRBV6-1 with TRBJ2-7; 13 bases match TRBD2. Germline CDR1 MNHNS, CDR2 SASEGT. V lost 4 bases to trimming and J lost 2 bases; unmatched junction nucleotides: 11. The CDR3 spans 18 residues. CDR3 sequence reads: CASSAGTSGNGPTYEQYF. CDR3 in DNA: TGTGCCAGCAGTGCCGGGACTAGCGGGAATGGCCCCACCTACGAGCAGTACTTC.

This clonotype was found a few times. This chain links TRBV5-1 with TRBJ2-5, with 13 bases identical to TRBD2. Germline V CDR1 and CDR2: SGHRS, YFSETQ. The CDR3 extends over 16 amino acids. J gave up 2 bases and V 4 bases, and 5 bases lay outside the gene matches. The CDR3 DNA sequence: TGCGCCAGCAGCGCGGGACTAGCGGGGTTTCAAGAGACCCAGTACTTC. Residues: CASSAGLAGFQETQYF. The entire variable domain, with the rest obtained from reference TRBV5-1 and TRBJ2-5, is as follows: KAGVTQTPRYLIKTRGQQVTLSCSPISGHRSVSWYQQTPGQGLQFLFEYFSETQRNKGNFPGRFSGRQFSNSRSEMNVSTLELGDSALYLCASSAGLAGFQETQYFGPGTRLLVL.

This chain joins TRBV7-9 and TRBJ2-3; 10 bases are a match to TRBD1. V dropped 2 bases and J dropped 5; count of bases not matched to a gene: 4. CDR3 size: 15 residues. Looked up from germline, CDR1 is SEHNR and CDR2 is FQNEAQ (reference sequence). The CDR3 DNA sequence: TGTGCCAGCAGCTTAACGAGGGACAGGGGAGATACGCAGTATTTT. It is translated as CASSLTRDRGDTQYF. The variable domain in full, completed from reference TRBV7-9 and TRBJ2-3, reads DTGVSQNPRHKITKRGQNVTFRCDPISEHNRLYWYRQTLGQGPEFLTYFQNEAQLEKSRLLSDRFSAERPKGSFSTLEIQRTEQGDSAMYLCASSLTRDRGDTQYFGPGTRLTVL.

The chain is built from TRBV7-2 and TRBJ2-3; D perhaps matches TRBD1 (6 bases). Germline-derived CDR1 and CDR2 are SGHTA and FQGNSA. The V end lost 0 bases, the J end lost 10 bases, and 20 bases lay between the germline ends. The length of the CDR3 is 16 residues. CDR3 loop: CASSLATGRGWDAQYF. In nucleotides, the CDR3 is TGTGCCAGCAGCTTAGCTACGGGAAGGGGGTGGGATGCGCAGTATTTT.

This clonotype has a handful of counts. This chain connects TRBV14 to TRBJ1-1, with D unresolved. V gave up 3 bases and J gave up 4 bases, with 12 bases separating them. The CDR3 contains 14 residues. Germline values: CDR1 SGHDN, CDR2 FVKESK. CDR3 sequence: CASSQLTGSTEAFF. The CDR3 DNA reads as TGTGCCAGCAGCCAGCTAACGGGCAGCACTGAAGCTTTCTTT.

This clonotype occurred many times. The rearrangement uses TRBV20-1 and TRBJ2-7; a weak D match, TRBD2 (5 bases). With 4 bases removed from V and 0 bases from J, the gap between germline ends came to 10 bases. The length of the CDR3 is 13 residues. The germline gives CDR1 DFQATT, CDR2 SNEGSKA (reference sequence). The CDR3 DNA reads TGCAGTGCTAACCGCGGGCCCTCCTACGAGCAGTACTTC. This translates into CSANRGPSYEQYF.

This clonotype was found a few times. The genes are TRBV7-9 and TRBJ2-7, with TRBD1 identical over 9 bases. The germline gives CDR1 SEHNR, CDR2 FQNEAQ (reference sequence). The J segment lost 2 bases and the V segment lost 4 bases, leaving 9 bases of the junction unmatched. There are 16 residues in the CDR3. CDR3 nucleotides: TGTGCCAGCAGCTCAACCGGGACAGGGCGCACCTACGAGCAGTACTTC. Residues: CASSSTGTGRTYEQYF.

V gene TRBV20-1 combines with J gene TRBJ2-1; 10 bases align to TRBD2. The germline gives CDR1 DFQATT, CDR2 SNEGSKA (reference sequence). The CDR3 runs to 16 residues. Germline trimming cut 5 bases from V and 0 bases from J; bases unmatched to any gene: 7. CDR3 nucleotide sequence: TGCAGTGCTGGCTCAGCGGGGGGGCTCTCCTACAATGAGCAGTTCTTC. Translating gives CSAGSAGGLSYNEQFF.

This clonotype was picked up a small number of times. CDR3 DNA: TGTGCCAGCAGCGTGGGGACAGGGAATGGCTACACCTTC. This gives the protein CASSVGTGNGYTF. The chain links TRBV9 to TRBJ1-2, with TRBD1 identical over 9 bases. The V segment lost 2 bases and the J segment 6 bases; nucleotides outside the gene matches: 2. The V gene's germline CDR1 is SGDLS and CDR2 YYNGEE. CDR3 length: 13 amino acids.

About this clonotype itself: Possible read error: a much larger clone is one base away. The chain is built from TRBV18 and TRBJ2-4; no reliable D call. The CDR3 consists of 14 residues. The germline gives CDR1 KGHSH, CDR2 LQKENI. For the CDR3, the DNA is TGTGTCAGCTCTCCAAGTAGTCTCCAAAACATTCAGTACTTC. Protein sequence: CVSSPSSLQNIQYF.

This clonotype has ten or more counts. In DNA, the CDR3 is TGTGCCAGCAGCCCAAGTCGAAACTATGGCTACACCTTC. It codes for CASSPSRNYGYTF. The gene calls are TRBV12-3 or TRBV12-4 and TRBJ1-2; D remains ambiguous. This CDR3 is 13 amino acids long. With 6 bases removed from V and 2 bases from J, the gap between germline ends came to 10 bases.

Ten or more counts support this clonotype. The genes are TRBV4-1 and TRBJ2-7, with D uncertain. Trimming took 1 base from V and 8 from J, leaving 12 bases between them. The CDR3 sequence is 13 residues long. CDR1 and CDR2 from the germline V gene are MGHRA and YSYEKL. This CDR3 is CASSQVPASKQYF. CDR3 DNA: TGCGCCAGCAGCCAAGTCCCAGCTTCCAAGCAGTACTTC.

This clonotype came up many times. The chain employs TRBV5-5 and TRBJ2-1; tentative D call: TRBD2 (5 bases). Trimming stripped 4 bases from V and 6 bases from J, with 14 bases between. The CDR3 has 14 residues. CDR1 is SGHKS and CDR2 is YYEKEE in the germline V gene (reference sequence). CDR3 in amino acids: CASSGRAETNEQFF. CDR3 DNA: TGTGCCAGCAGCGGACGAGCGGAAACCAATGAGCAGTTCTTC.